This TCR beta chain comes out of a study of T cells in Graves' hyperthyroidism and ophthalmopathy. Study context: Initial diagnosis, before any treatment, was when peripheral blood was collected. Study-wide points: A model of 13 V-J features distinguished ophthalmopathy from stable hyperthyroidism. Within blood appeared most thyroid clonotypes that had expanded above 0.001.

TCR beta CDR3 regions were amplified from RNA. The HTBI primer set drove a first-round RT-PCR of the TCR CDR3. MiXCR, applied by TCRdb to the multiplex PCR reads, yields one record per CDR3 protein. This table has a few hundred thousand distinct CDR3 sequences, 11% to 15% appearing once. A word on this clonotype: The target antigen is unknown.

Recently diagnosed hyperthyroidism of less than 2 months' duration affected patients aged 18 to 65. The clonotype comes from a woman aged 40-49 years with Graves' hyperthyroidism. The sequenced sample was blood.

CDR3 in amino acids: CASSASRLSSYNSPLHF. The CDR3 DNA sequence: TGTGCCAGCAGTGCGTCAAGGTTAAGCTCCTATAATTCACCCCTCCACTTT. The chain joins TRBV2 to TRBJ1-6; D call uncertain. Germline V gene lookup returns CDR1 SNHLY and CDR2 FYNNEI. The CDR3 contains 17 residues. V shed 4 bases and J shed 0 bases, with 13 bases lying between them. Combining the CDR3 with reference TRBV2 and TRBJ1-6 gives the whole variable domain EPEVTQTPSHQVTQMGQEVILRCVPISNHLYFYWYRQILGQKVEFLVSFYNNEISEKSEIFDDQFSVERPDGSNFTLKIRSTKLEDSAMYFCASSASRLSSYNSPLHFGNGTRLTVT.